This T cell receptor (beta chain) was obtained from a study of T cells after yellow fever vaccination. The CDR3 contains 15 residues. Trimming removed 1 base at V and 6 bases at J, with 14 bases between. Germline V CDR1 and CDR2: SEHNR, FQNEAQ (reference sequence). TCRdb analysed the 5' RACE reads with MiXCR anew, one entry per CDR3 protein. The sample contains approximately 350,000 distinct CDR3 sequences, around 10% of which appear only once. General observations from the study: Post-booster samples contained most primary-vaccination clones (around 95% CD4, roughly 88% CD8).

This clonotype was observed a handful of times. Its target is not known. The sample was PBMCs, taken on the day of the first yellow fever vaccination. The chain carries TRBV7-9 and TRBJ2-3, with a possible D match to TRBD2 (6 bases). The TCR originated in a man aged 18 to 30 who received the YFV17D yellow fever vaccine. The CDR3 loop reads CASSLGTNIFDTQYF. DNA of the CDR3: TGTGCCAGCAGCTTAGGGACTAATATCTTCGATACGCAGTATTTT.